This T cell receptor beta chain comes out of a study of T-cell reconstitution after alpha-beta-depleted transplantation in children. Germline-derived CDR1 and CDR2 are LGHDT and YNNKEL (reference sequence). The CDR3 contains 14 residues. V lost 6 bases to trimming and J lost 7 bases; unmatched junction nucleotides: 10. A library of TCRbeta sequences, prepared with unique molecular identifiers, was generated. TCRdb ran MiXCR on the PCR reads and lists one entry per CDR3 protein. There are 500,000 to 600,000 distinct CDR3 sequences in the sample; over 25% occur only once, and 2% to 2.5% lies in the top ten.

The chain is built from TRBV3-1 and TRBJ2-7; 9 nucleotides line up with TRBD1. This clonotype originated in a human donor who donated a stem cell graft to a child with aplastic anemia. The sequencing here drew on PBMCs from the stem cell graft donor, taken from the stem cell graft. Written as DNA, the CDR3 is TGTGCCAGCAGGCAACAGGGGGCGCTGGGGGAGCAGTACTTC. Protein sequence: CASRQQGALGEQYF.